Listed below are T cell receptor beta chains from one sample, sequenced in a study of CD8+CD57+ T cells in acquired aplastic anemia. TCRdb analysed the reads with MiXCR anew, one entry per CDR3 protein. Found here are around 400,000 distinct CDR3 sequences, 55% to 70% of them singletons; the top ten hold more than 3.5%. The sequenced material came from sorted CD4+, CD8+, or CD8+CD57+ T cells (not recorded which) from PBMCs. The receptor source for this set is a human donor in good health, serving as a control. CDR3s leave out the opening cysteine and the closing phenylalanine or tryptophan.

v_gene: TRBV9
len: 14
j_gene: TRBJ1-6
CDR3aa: ASSPVGGGADSPLH

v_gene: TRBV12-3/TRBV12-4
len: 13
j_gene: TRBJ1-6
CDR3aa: ASIPRQGADSPFH

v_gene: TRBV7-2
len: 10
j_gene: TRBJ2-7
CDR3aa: ASSMGSYKQY

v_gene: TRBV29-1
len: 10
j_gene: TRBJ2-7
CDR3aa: SGARTGLEQY

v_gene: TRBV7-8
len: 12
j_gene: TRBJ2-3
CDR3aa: ASSFWPRGDTQY

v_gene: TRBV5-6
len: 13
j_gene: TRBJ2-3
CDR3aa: ASSLLDRGADTQY

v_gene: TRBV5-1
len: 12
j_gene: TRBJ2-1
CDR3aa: ASSQILAWNEQF

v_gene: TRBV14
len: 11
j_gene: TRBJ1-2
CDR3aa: ASSQRLLYGYT

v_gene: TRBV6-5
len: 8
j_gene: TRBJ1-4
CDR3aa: ASINEKLF

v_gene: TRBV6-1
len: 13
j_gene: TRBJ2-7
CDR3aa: ASSVSVGGSYEQY

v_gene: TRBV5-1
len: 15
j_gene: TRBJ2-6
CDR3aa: ASSRPSQRNGANVLT

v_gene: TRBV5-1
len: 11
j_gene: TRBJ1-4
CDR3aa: ASSVGPDHQLF

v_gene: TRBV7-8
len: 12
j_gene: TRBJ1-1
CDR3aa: ASSLSGTGEKAF

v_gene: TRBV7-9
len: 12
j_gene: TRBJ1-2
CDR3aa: ASSYLGQDYGYT

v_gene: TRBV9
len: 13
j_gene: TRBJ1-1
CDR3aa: ASSVEAATYYYAF

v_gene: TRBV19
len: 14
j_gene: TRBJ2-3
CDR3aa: ASSLPAGAGGSPHH

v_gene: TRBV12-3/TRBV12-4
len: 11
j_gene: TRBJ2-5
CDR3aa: ASRSQTTETQY

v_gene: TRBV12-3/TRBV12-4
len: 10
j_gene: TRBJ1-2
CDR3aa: ASSFRHYGYT

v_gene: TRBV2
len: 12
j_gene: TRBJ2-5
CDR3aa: ASGAPASGETQY

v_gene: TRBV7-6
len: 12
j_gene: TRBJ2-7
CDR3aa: ASSSCRNTEAFF

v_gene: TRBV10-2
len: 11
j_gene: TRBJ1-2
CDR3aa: ASSEDPFYGYT

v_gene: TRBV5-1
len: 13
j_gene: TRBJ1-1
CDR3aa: ASTWGQGRDTEAF

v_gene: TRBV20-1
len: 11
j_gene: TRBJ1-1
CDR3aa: SALLGPSTEAF

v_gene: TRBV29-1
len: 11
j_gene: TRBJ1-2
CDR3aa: SVEDPDRYGYT

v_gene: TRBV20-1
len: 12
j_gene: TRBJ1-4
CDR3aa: SALRGPTNEKLF

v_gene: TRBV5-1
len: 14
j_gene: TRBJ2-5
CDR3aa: ASSRTEPGQQETQY

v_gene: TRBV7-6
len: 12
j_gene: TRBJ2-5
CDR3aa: ASSLHPGQETQY

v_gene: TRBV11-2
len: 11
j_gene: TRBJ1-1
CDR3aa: ASSLKGTGGAF

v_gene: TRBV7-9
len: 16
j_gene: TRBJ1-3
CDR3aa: ASSPPGPNLLSGNTIY

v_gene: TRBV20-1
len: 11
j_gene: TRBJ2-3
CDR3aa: SARRQGQQPQY